These 10 T cell receptor beta chains were sequenced from one sample in a study of vaccination and CD4 T cells after COVID-19. Which antigens these TCRs recognize remains unknown. Sequence data for DNA of cultured CD4+ T cells were generated by the Oncomine TCR Beta short-read assay. TCRdb called the PCR reads again in MiXCR, with one record for every CDR3 protein. The sample has some 10,000 distinct CDR3 sequences, 43% seen once. Treatment noted: approximately nine-day PBMC culture with coronavirus spike peptide pools or control peptides (ViraFEST assay). The sequencing sample was made of CD4+ T cells from blood, cultured in vitro. Receptors were obtained from a human donor who had recovered from COVID-19.

The CDR3 reads CASSPRGGNSPLHF. The CDR3 coding sequence is TGTGCCAGCTCCCCGAGGGGAGGAAATTCACCCCTCCACTTT. The chain combines TRBV12-3 or TRBV12-4 with TRBJ1-6; a possible D gene is TRBD1 (5 bases). The CDR3 sequence is 14 residues long. Trimming left V 8 bases short and J 7 bases short, with 15 bases between.

The chain employs TRBV5-1 and TRBJ1-2; 7 nucleotides match TRBD1. The CDR3 has 15 residues. The V segment lost 0 bases and the J segment 11 bases; nucleotides outside the gene matches: 13. Germline V gene sequence: CDR1 SGHRS, CDR2 YFSETQ. The CDR3 here is CASSLDPITGVGYTF. The CDR3 DNA follows: TGCGCCAGCAGCTTGGACCCCATTACAGGGGTTGGGTACACCTTC.

The rearrangement uses TRBV5-4 and TRBJ1-4; D unclear. Germline values: CDR1 SGHNT, CDR2 YYREEE (reference sequence). Trimming cost V 1 base and J 2 bases, with 6 bases left between them. There are 14 residues in the CDR3. The CDR3 sequence: CASSLPGTNEKLFF. The CDR3 DNA reads as TGTGCCAGCAGCTTGCCAGGCACTAATGAAAAACTGTTTTTT.

A few counts support this clonotype. The V call is TRBV11-2, the J call TRBJ1-6, with unresolved D. V was cut by 3 bases and J by 4 bases, with 13 bases left in between. CDR3 length equals 16 residues. Germline V gene sequence: CDR1 SGHAT, CDR2 FQNNGV. CDR3 nucleotides: TGTGCCAGCAGCTTTGGATGGGCCAAGTATAATTCACCCCTCCACTTT. Its translation is CASSFGWAKYNSPLHF.

On this clonotype itself: The junction does not match germline at one end; this may be a read error. The V gene is TRBV20-1, the J gene TRBJ1-2; 7 bases are a match to TRBD1. Germline V gene sequence: CDR1 DFQATT, CDR2 SNEGSKA (reference sequence). The CDR3 is 16 residues long. CDR3 nucleotide sequence: TGCAGTGCTGGAGATCCAGCCTACAGGGGTGACTATGGCTACACCTTC. Translated: CSAGDPAYRGDYGYTF.

This clonotype was counted only a few times. The chain combines TRBV2 with TRBJ1-3; no definite D call. The V end was cut by 6 bases, the J end by 0 bases, with 9 bases between. The CDR3 covers 14 residues. CDR1 is SNHLY, CDR2 FYNNEI, per germline. The CDR3 is CASRPGGSGNTIYF. CDR3 sequence (DNA): TGTGCCAGCAGACCAGGCGGCTCTGGAAACACCATATATTTT.

The V call is TRBV12-5, the J call TRBJ2-6; 13 bases map to TRBD2. CDR3 length: 18 residues. With 5 bases clipped from V and 4 bases from J, the junction kept 8 bases outside the gene matches. Germline CDR1 is LGHNT and CDR2 is FRNRAP. DNA for the CDR3: TGTGCTAGTGGTCCAACTAGCGGGGGGGCCGCCGGGGCCAACGTCCTGACTTTC. Translation gives CASGPTSGGAAGANVLTF.

This clonotype was observed a single time. V usage is TRBV6-1 and J usage is TRBJ1-6, with 7 bases fitting TRBD1. Unmatched junction bases numbered 4, after V lost 6 bases and J lost 5 bases. Germline V lookup: CDR1 MNHNS, CDR2 SASEGT. The length of the CDR3 is 14 residues. The CDR3 region has the DNA TGTGCCAGCAGCCCGGGACAGAATAATTCACCCCTCCACTTT. Its translation: CASSPGQNNSPLHF.

The chain links TRBV7-8 to TRBJ2-1, with 12 positions matching TRBD2. The CDR3 consists of 20 residues. Germline values: CDR1 SGHVS, CDR2 FQNEAQ. Unmatched junction bases numbered 12, after V lost 2 bases and J lost 1 base. CDR3 sequence reads: CASSLTFMRTSGASYNEQFF. In nucleotides, the CDR3 is TGTGCCAGCAGCTTAACTTTTATGCGGACTAGCGGGGCTTCCTACAATGAGCAGTTCTTC.

This clonotype was found a few times. The chain employs TRBV15 and TRBJ1-5, with D possibly matching TRBD1 (5 bases). Trimming removed 9 bases from V and 4 bases from J, with 13 bases in between. The CDR3 runs 13 residues. Germline CDR1 reads LNHNV; CDR2 reads YYDKDF (reference sequence). CDR3 loop: CATARAGNQPQHF. Here the CDR3 DNA reads TGTGCCACGGCCAGGGCAGGAAATCAGCCCCAGCATTTT.